A selection of T cell receptor beta chains follows, all from one sample in a study. TCRdb fed the 5' RACE reads into MiXCR, producing one record per CDR3 protein. The sample holds approximately 60,000 distinct CDR3 sequences, less than 25% seen once. The sequencing input was tumor-infiltrating Tregs sorted from the breast tumor. The receptors come from a female donor with breast cancer. CDR3s include the opening cysteine and the closing phenylalanine or tryptophan. A D gene is named only where the DNA matches it firmly. For some rows the clone size is stated as once, few or many, or as a class when expanded; others skip it.

V gene: TRBV5-1
D gene: NA
J gene: TRBJ2-5
clone size: few
CDR3 protein: CASSLEARGETQYF
CDR3 DNA: TGCGCCAGCAGCTTGGAGGCTAGGGGGGAGACCCAGTACTTC

V gene: TRBV5-1
D gene: NA
J gene: TRBJ2-1
clone size: many
CDR3 protein: CASSAGGTLQRNEQFF
CDR3 DNA: TGCGCCAGCAGTGCCGGCGGGACGCTACAGCGGAATGAGCAGTTCTTC

V gene: TRBV7-2
D gene: NA
J gene: TRBJ2-7
clone size: many
CDR3 protein: CASSFYLSSYEQYF
CDR3 DNA: TGTGCCAGCAGCTTCTACCTTAGCTCCTACGAGCAGTACTTC

V gene: TRBV9
D gene: TRBD2
J gene: TRBJ2-3
clone size: few
CDR3 protein: CASSVGGRVTSGVEYTDTQYF
CDR3 DNA: TGTGCCAGCAGCGTAGGCGGGAGGGTAACCAGCGGGGTGGAATACACAGATACGCAGTATTTT

V gene: TRBV7-9
D gene: TRBD1
J gene: TRBJ1-3
clone size: few
CDR3 protein: CASSFGTGGDTIYF
CDR3 DNA: TGTGCCAGCAGCTTCGGGACAGGGGGCGATACCATATATTTT

V gene: TRBV6-5
D gene: NA
J gene: TRBJ1-1
clone size: NA
CDR3 protein: CASSYSRGGVRMNTEAFF
CDR3 DNA: TGTGCCAGCAGTTACTCGAGGGGAGGAGTCAGAATGAACACTGAAGCTTTCTTT

V gene: TRBV28
D gene: TRBD1
J gene: TRBJ1-5
clone size: few
CDR3 protein: CASSPPGGSYQPQHF
CDR3 DNA: TGTGCCAGCAGTCCACCAGGGGGCTCGTATCAGCCCCAGCATTTT

V gene: TRBV9
D gene: TRBD2
J gene: TRBJ2-2
clone size: NA
CDR3 protein: CASSVGPSGTRTGELFF
CDR3 DNA: TGTGCCAGCAGCGTAGGTCCCAGCGGGACTCGAACCGGGGAGCTGTTTTTT

V gene: TRBV28
D gene: TRBD1
J gene: TRBJ2-3
clone size: NA
CDR3 protein: CASSLRQGRMSDTQYF
CDR3 DNA: TGTGCCAGCAGTCTCCGACAGGGAAGGATGTCGGATACGCAGTATTTT

V gene: TRBV15
D gene: NA
J gene: TRBJ2-2
clone size: NA
CDR3 protein: CATSRDGLEGRGELFF
CDR3 DNA: TGTGCCACCAGCAGAGATGGCCTAGAGGGGCGAGGGGAGCTGTTTTTT

V gene: TRBV7-2
D gene: NA
J gene: TRBJ2-5
clone size: NA
CDR3 protein: CASIPRGSPGETQYF
CDR3 DNA: TGTGCCAGCATCCCCCGGGGTAGCCCTGGTGAGACCCAGTACTTC

V gene: TRBV28
D gene: NA
J gene: TRBJ1-2
clone size: once
CDR3 protein: CASNGYTSYGYTF
CDR3 DNA: TGTGCCAGCAACGGGTATACTAGCTATGGCTACACCTTC

V gene: TRBV5-5
D gene: NA
J gene: TRBJ1-2
clone size: many
CDR3 protein: CASSYLNDRRYGYTF
CDR3 DNA: TGTGCCAGCAGCTACTTAAACGACAGGCGCTATGGCTACACCTTC

V gene: TRBV20-1
D gene: NA
J gene: TRBJ2-7
clone size: NA
CDR3 protein: CSASDELDYEQYF
CDR3 DNA: TGCAGTGCTAGTGACGAGCTAGACTACGAGCAGTACTTC

V gene: TRBV5-1
D gene: NA
J gene: TRBJ2-7
clone size: NA
CDR3 protein: CASSDRTYEQYF
CDR3 DNA: TGCGCCAGCAGCGACAGAACCTACGAGCAGTACTTC

V gene: TRBV20-1
D gene: TRBD2
J gene: TRBJ2-3
clone size: NA
CDR3 protein: CSARDLAGDGDTQYF
CDR3 DNA: TGCAGTGCTAGGGACCTAGCGGGAGATGGGGATACGCAGTATTTT

V gene: TRBV6-1
D gene: NA
J gene: TRBJ1-2
clone size: many
CDR3 protein: CASSDRLDDFYGYTF
CDR3 DNA: TGTGCCAGCAGTGACAGGCTGGACGATTTTTATGGCTACACCTTC

V gene: TRBV5-1
D gene: NA
J gene: TRBJ1-1
clone size: few
CDR3 protein: CASSLGLLNAEAFF
CDR3 DNA: TGCGCCAGCAGCTTGGGATTGCTTAACGCTGAAGCTTTCTTT

V gene: TRBV5-6
D gene: NA
J gene: TRBJ2-1
clone size: few
CDR3 protein: CASSYDLDEQFF
CDR3 DNA: TGTGCCAGCAGCTACGACTTGGATGAGCAGTTCTTC

V gene: TRBV7-7
D gene: NA
J gene: TRBJ1-1
clone size: few
CDR3 protein: CASSLNAETEAFF
CDR3 DNA: TGTGCTAGCAGCTTAAACGCTGAAACTGAAGCTTTCTTT